Reported below is one TCR beta chain. Its specificity is unknown. This sample was taken from a study of cytomegalovirus exposure and HLA in healthy donors. Whole-study findings and limits: Among donors in an Asian-associated ancestry cluster, a later analysis reportedly found fewer N-insertions than the roughly 700-donor mean. Accurate prediction of HLA-A and HLA-B alleles (for most subjects) was reportedly achieved from TCR beta sequences.

PCR employed 60 Vbeta and 13 Jbeta primers. This table comes from immunoSEQ multiplex PCR, and its TCRdb copy is limited to in-frame clones, with some not included. Of approximately 130,000 clones in the sample, about 71% were seen once. V lost 5 bases and J 1 base, leaving 25 bases between the germline ends. This CDR3 is built from 19 residues. The germline gives CDR1 SGHTA, CDR2 FQGTGA. Sequenced sample: PBMCs. The TCR comes from an older woman in good health and CMV-seropositive. This chain connects TRBV7-3 to TRBJ2-3, with TRBD1 as a possible D gene (6 bases). In DNA, the CDR3 is TGTGCCAGCAGCCGACGAGGGCCCCAGGGGATTGTTGGCACAGATACGCAGTATTTT. Its translation is CASSRRGPQGIVGTDTQYF.